A selection of T cell receptor beta chains follows, all from one sample in a study of PD-1 blockade in classical Hodgkin lymphoma. This table comes from immunoSEQ multiplex PCR, and its TCRdb copy is limited to in-frame clones, with some not included. The data show 4,000 to 5,500 clones, about 65% seen once. The starting material was CD8+ T cells from blood, obtained before the fourth cycle of nivolumab. These receptors originate from a human donor with classical Hodgkin lymphoma. Each CDR3 is given with its conserved first and last residue. A D gene is named only where the DNA matches it firmly. Clone sizes are given selectively: once, few, many, or a class where the clone is expanded.

v_gene	abundance	d_gene	j_gene	len	CDR3nt	CDR3aa
TRBV15	-	-	TRBJ1-2	12	TGTGCCACCAGCAGCGAGCTAAGTGGCTACACCTTC	CATSSELSGYTF
TRBV27	-	-	TRBJ2-7	14	TGTGCCAGCAGTTTATACGGGAACTCCTACGAGCAGTACTTC	CASSLYGNSYEQYF
TRBV12-1	-	-	TRBJ2-3	15	TGTGCCAGCAGCTTTGCTGGGACAGGGGCAGGCGCGCAGTATTTT	CASSFAGTGAGAQYF
TRBV6-5	-	-	TRBJ2-3	14	TGTGCCAGCAGTTATGGGGGAGCCACAGATACGCAGTATTTT	CASSYGGATDTQYF
TRBV7-9	-	-	TRBJ2-1	13	TGTGCCAGCAGCTTAGGGGCGTACAATGAGCAGTTCTTC	CASSLGAYNEQFF
TRBV6-7	-	-	TRBJ2-3	13	TGTGCCAGCAGCCGACGTCCCACAGATACGCAGTATTTT	CASSRRPTDTQYF
TRBV23-1	-	-	TRBJ1-1	14	TGCGCCAGCAGTCATCAGGCGGGGGGCACTGAAGCTTTCTTT	CASSHQAGGTEAFF
TRBV2	-	TRBD2	TRBJ2-1	15	TGTGCCAGCAGTGAGGGCTGGGCGGGAGACTATGAGCAGTTCTTC	CASSEGWAGDYEQFF
TRBV5-1	-	-	TRBJ1-5	17	TGCGCCAGCAGCCCCGGTGCGGGGTTGGCGAGCAATCAGCCCCAGCATTTT	CASSPGAGLASNQPQHF
TRBV5-5	-	-	TRBJ2-3	14	TGTGCCAGCAGTTTCCCGGATGGGGGGGATACGCAGTATTTT	CASSFPDGGDTQYF
TRBV30	few	-	TRBJ2-3	14	TGTGCCTGGAATAGTATTACTAGCACAGATACGCAGTATTTT	CAWNSITSTDTQYF
TRBV10-3	-	-	TRBJ1-1	14	TGTGCCATCAGTGAGCCAGACAGAGGTCCTGAAGCTTTCTTT	CAISEPDRGPEAFF
TRBV12-5	-	TRBD2	TRBJ2-2	13	TGTGCTAGTGGTCTCGGACTAGCCCAGGAGCTGTTTTTT	CASGLGLAQELFF
TRBV7-4	-	TRBD1	TRBJ1-2	16	TGTGCCAGCAGGGATGACCGGGACAGGGGGATCTATGGCTACACCTTC	CASRDDRDRGIYGYTF
TRBV5-1	-	-	TRBJ1-2	13	TGCGCCAGCAGCCCCGGACCCCGTTATGGCTACACCTTC	CASSPGPRYGYTF
TRBV4-1	-	-	TRBJ1-1	12	TGCGCCAGCAGCTGGGGGAACACTGAAGCTTTCTTT	CASSWGNTEAFF
TRBV19	few	TRBD2	TRBJ2-7	14	TGTGCCAGTAGTATCGGGACTAGCGGGGTCGAGCAGTACTTC	CASSIGTSGVEQYF
TRBV30	few	-	TRBJ1-1	13	TGTGCCTGGAGTGAGGTGTTTTACACTGAAGCTTTCTTT	CAWSEVFYTEAFF
TRBV6-1	-	-	TRBJ1-5	14	TGTGCCAGCAGTGGATTGACATCGGATCAGCCCCAGCATTTT	CASSGLTSDQPQHF
TRBV29-1	-	-	TRBJ2-7	10	TGCAGCGTTCTCCAGTACGAGCAGTACTTC	CSVLQYEQYF
TRBV7-4	-	-	TRBJ2-1	13	TGTGCCAGCAGCTTGCTATTGAGCAATGAGCAGTTCTTC	CASSLLLSNEQFF
TRBV10-1	-	-	TRBJ2-7	11	TGCGCCAGTGGACAGTCCTACGAGCAGTACTTC	CASGQSYEQYF
TRBV29-1	-	TRBD1	TRBJ2-1	18	TGCAGCGTTGAAGACCTATACATCGGACAGGGGAATGTGGATGAGCAGTTCTTC	CSVEDLYIGQGNVDEQFF
TRBV6-1	-	-	TRBJ2-7	14	TGTGCCAGCAGTGAATACTTGGGCGGAAACGAGCAGTACTTC	CASSEYLGGNEQYF
TRBV28	-	TRBD2	TRBJ2-7	13	TGTGCCAGCTCTACTAGCGGGAGTTACGAGCAGTACTTC	CASSTSGSYEQYF
TRBV7-6	-	TRBD1	TRBJ2-7	15	TGTGCCAGCAGCTTAACCGGGACAGGGTACGACGAGCAGTACTTC	CASSLTGTGYDEQYF
TRBV27	-	TRBD2	TRBJ2-5	16	TGTGCCAGCAGTTTATTCGGGGGGGTAGGGCAAGAGACCCAGTACTTC	CASSLFGGVGQETQYF
TRBV4-1	-	TRBD2	TRBJ2-2	15	TGCGCCAGCACGGGGGAGGGTCAGGACACCGGGGAGCTGTTTTTT	CASTGEGQDTGELFF
TRBV5-1	-	-	TRBJ2-7	15	TGCGCCAGCAGCTTGTTTTTTTCAGGGCCCTACGAGCAGTACTTC	CASSLFFSGPYEQYF
TRBV27	-	TRBD2	TRBJ2-7	15	TGTGCCAGCCGACTTGGGGGAGGGGTCTCCTACGAGCAGTACTTC	CASRLGGGVSYEQYF
TRBV29-1	-	-	TRBJ1-1	11	TGCAGCGTTGGGGGGGGCACTGAAGCTTTCTTT	CSVGGGTEAFF
TRBV5-1	once	TRBD2	TRBJ2-4	19	TGCGCCAGCAGCTCTAATCCGGGACTAGCGGGAGGGGCCAAAAACATTCAGTACTTC	CASSSNPGLAGGAKNIQYF
TRBV4-1	-	TRBD2	TRBJ2-7	17	TGCGCCAGCAGCCAATACGATGACAGAGAGGCGGGAGCTGAGCAGTACTTC	CASSQYDDREAGAEQYF
TRBV2	-	-	TRBJ2-7	14	TGTGCCAGCCGACTTTCGCAGGAGACCTACGAGCAGTACTTC	CASRLSQETYEQYF
TRBV5-7	-	-	TRBJ1-1	14	TGTGCCAGCAGGCCACAGGGAGGGAACACTGAAGCTTTCTTT	CASRPQGGNTEAFF
TRBV4-1	-	-	TRBJ1-5	15	TGCGCCAGCAGCCAAGACCTGTCCCCCAATCAGCCCCAGCATTTT	CASSQDLSPNQPQHF
TRBV5-8	-	-	TRBJ2-1	14	TGTGCCAGCAGCTTGGAGGGGACGTACAATGAGCAGTTCTTC	CASSLEGTYNEQFF
TRBV19	-	-	TRBJ2-7	13	TGTGCCAGTAGTATAGGGTATAACTTCGAGCAGTACTTC	CASSIGYNFEQYF
TRBV27	-	-	TRBJ2-2	14	TGTGCCAGCAAGGGCGGGATTACTACCGGGGAGCTGTTTTTT	CASKGGITTGELFF
TRBV5-1	-	-	TRBJ2-1	12	TGCGCCAGCAGGGCAAGCTACAATGAGCAGTTCTTC	CASRASYNEQFF
TRBV7-2	few	-	TRBJ2-7	14	TGTGCCAGCAGCTTGACAGGTAAAGCCTACGAGCAGTACTTC	CASSLTGKAYEQYF
TRBV21-1	-	-	TRBJ2-7	18	TGTGCCAGCAACGAAATACCGGGACTTCGAACGGCTATCTACGAGCAGTACTTC	CASNEIPGLRTAIYEQYF
TRBV9	-	TRBD1	TRBJ2-7	15	TGTGCCAGCAGCGCCACCGGGACAGGGAGGGACGAGCAGTACTTC	CASSATGTGRDEQYF
TRBV7-2	-	-	TRBJ2-6	12	TGTGCCAGCAGCTCCTCCGGGGACGTCCTGACTTTC	CASSSSGDVLTF
TRBV5-1	-	-	TRBJ2-1	14	TGCGCCAGCAGCTTGGAAGCGGCCTACAATGAGCAGTTCTTC	CASSLEAAYNEQFF
TRBV6-6	-	TRBD2	TRBJ2-1	16	TGTGCCAGCAGTACAGGACTAGCGGGAGGGCCGATTGAGCAGTTCTTC	CASSTGLAGGPIEQFF
TRBV7-2	few	-	TRBJ2-1	12	TGTGCCAGCAGCTCCCCGGCCCCAAATGCGTTCTTC	CASSSPAPNAFF
TRBV11-2	-	-	TRBJ2-7	12	TGTGCCAGCAGCCCCGGGACAAAAGAGCAGTACTTC	CASSPGTKEQYF
TRBV4-1	-	TRBD1	TRBJ1-1	16	TGCGCCAGCAGCCAAGGGTCCAGGCAGGGGGCATCTAAAGCTTTCTTT	CASSQGSRQGASKAFF
TRBV5-1	large	TRBD1	TRBJ1-5	16	TGCGCCAGCAGCTTGGACCCAGGGGGAGCGGACCAGCCCCAGCATTTT	CASSLDPGGADQPQHF
TRBV28	few	-	TRBJ2-5	14	TGTGCCAGCAGTTTAAGCTCCATCCAAGAGACCCAGTACTTC	CASSLSSIQETQYF
TRBV4-1	-	-	TRBJ1-1	15	TGCGCCAGCAGCCCTCAGACCCGGCTGAACACTGAAGCTTTCTTT	CASSPQTRLNTEAFF
TRBV28	-	-	TRBJ2-5	13	TGTGCCAGCAGTTTGCGTGGCGGATGGACCCAGTACTTC	CASSLRGGWTQYF
TRBV6-1	-	-	TRBJ2-2	12	TGTGCCAGCAGGGACGGCGCCGGGGAGCTGTTTTTT	CASRDGAGELFF